A single sample gave rise to the 12 T cell receptor beta chains below, sequenced in a study of beta chain features in type 1 diabetes. The entirety of the isolated RNA underwent reverse transcription, so expressed TCRB transcripts were sequenced. Profiling relied on immunoSEQ multiplex PCR, and the TCRdb table lists in-frame clones only, not all of them. The repertoire has 300,000 to 400,000 clones, roughly 8% of them found once; the top ten carry approximately 0.44%. Sequencing was done on a sample of central memory CD4+ T cells from blood. The source of these receptors is a woman between 18 and 29 years old in good health.

This clone was picked up a small number of times. The chain combines TRBV6-1 with TRBJ1-2; 11 bases agree with TRBD1. Looked up from germline, CDR1 is MNHNS and CDR2 is SASEGT. With V trimmed by 5 bases and J by 4 bases, 6 bases remained unmatched. This CDR3 has 15 residues. CDR3 bases: TGTGCCAGCAGTCTTGAAGGGACAGGGGGCTATGGCTACACCTTC. This sequence encodes CASSLEGTGGYGYTF.

This clone was seen only a few times. The gene calls are TRBV21-1 and TRBJ2-3; the table assigns TRBD2, which was not confirmed against the DNA. TRBV21-1 is an annotated pseudogene. The CDR3 runs 12 residues. This chain's CDR3 is CASSHLTDTQYF. DNA of the CDR3: TGTGCCAGTTCGCATCTCACTGATACGCAGTATTTT.

Remarks on this clone: A read error may explain this, as a much larger clone is one base away. The J gene is TRBJ2-3, the V gene TRBV11-1; D not certain. The germline CDR1 and CDR2 sequences are SGHAT and FQDESV (reference sequence). This CDR3 has 12 residues. Trimming took 1 base from V and 4 from J, leaving 3 bases between them. CDR3 loop: CASSLEADTQYF. CDR3 bases: TGTGCCAGCAGCTTAGAGGCAGATACGCAGTATTTT.

This clone was observed a few times. The rearrangement joins TRBV11-2 to TRBJ2-1; TRBD2 matches at 7 bases. The CDR3 sequence is 15 residues long. The germline V gene encodes CDR1 SGHAT and CDR2 FQNNGV. With V trimmed by 6 bases and J by 15 bases, 20 bases remained unmatched. In nucleotides, the CDR3 is TGTGCCAGCAGGACGATCGAACTAGCGACCCCTCGGGCGTTCTTC. This gives the protein CASRTIELATPRAFF.

There are many counts of this clone. The chain has TRBV2 and TRBJ2-3; 12 nucleotides agree with TRBD2. CDR3 size: 16 residues. Germline lookup yields CDR1 SNHLY and CDR2 FYNNEI. V trimming: 1 base; J trimming: 3 bases; junction bases outside the gene matches: 2. The chain's CDR3 is CASSEGLAGETDTQYF. The CDR3 DNA is TGTGCCAGCAGTGAAGGACTAGCGGGAGAAACAGATACGCAGTATTTT.

The chain links TRBV5-6 to TRBJ2-1; possible D gene TRBD2, 6 bases. In germline, CDR1 is SGHDT, CDR2 YYEEEE. The CDR3 loop spans 17 amino acids. V lost 3 bases and J lost 7, with 23 bases in between. The DNA for the CDR3 is TGTGCCAGCAGCTCTATGGGGCGGGATAGATCCCTTAATGAGCAGTTCTTC. It translates to CASSSMGRDRSLNEQFF.

The genes are TRBV7-2 and TRBJ2-7; no firm D call. The CDR3 extends over 14 amino acids. The germline CDR1 and CDR2 sequences are SGHTA and FQGNSA. The V and J ends lost 2 bases and 1 base respectively, with 9 bases between them. The CDR3 here is CASSLSQASYEQYF. The CDR3 bases are TGTGCCAGCAGCTTAAGCCAAGCTTCCTACGAGCAGTACTTC.

The chain has TRBV4-2 and TRBJ2-3; tentative D call: TRBD2 (6 bases). Trimming took 0 bases from V and 0 from J, leaving 7 bases between them. CDR3 size: 15 residues. The germline gives CDR1 LGHNA, CDR2 YNFKEQ. CDR3 loop: CASSQDLASTDTQYF. CDR3 coding DNA: TGTGCCAGCAGCCAAGATCTAGCGAGCACAGATACGCAGTATTTT.

This clone was recorded a few times. V gene TRBV6-5 combines with J gene TRBJ2-1; D ambiguous. The germline CDR1 and CDR2 sequences are MNHEY and SVGAGI. With 7 bases removed from V and 4 bases from J, the gap between germline ends came to 11 bases. CDR3 size: 13 residues. The CDR3 DNA sequence: TGTGCCAGCAAAGTTGGTCCGTACAATGAGCAGTTCTTC. Translating gives CASKVGPYNEQFF.

The chain combines TRBV18 with TRBJ2-5; 8 bases agree with TRBD1. V gave up 2 bases and J gave up 5 bases; unmatched junction bases: 7. CDR1 and CDR2 (germline): KGHSH, LQKENI. This CDR3 has 15 amino acids. CDR3 region: CASSPLPTGDETQYF. CDR3 sequence (DNA): TGTGCCAGCTCACCATTACCGACAGGGGATGAGACCCAGTACTTC.

About this clone itself: A clone one base away is much larger, so this may be a read error. This chain uses TRBV11-2 with TRBJ1-5, with D uncertain. The germline gives CDR1 SGHAT, CDR2 FQNNGV. The ends were cut back, 2 bases at V and 2 bases at J, with 4 bases in the middle. The CDR3 spans 13 residues. The CDR3 sequence: CASSLRGNQPQHF. In nucleotides, the CDR3 is TGTGCCAGCAGCTTACGGGGCAATCAGCCCCAGCATTTT. Using reference TRBV11-2 and TRBJ1-5 for the parts outside the CDR3, the full variable domain is EAGVAQSPRYKIIEKRQSVAFWCNPISGHATLYWYQQILGQGPKLLIQFQNNGVVDDSQLPKDRFSAERLKGVDSTLKIQPAKLEDSAVYLCASSLRGNQPQHFGDGTRLSIL.

The V call is TRBV2, the J call TRBJ1-3; D ambiguous. With 0 bases removed from V and 8 bases from J, the gap between germline ends came to 8 bases. The CDR3 is 13 residues long. Germline V gene lookup returns CDR1 SNHLY and CDR2 FYNNEI. CDR3 coding DNA: TGTGCCAGCAGTGAAGCCCCAGAATACACCATATATTTT. Translating gives CASSEAPEYTIYF. The full variable domain, rest sourced from reference TRBV2 and TRBJ1-3, is EPEVTQTPSHQVTQMGQEVILRCVPISNHLYFYWYRQILGQKVEFLVSFYNNEISEKSEIFDDQFSVERPDGSNFTLKIRSTKLEDSAMYFCASSEAPEYTIYFGEGSWLTVV.